The present T cell receptor beta chain was sequenced within a study of identical twins. Points from the study as a whole: Zero-insertion analyses could be partly confounded by invariant MAIT and iNKT cells. Excess low generation probability was seen in twin-shared out-of-frame alpha sequences.

This clonotype was observed a few times. What it binds is unknown. Template switching created a universal primer site, and the cDNA included unique molecular identifiers. TCRdb used MiXCR to reprocess the 5' RACE reads, holding one entry per CDR3 protein. The profile shows hundreds of thousands of distinct CDR3 sequences, around 9.6% of them singletons. The germline gives CDR1 SQVTM, CDR2 ANQGSEA. V was clipped by 2 bases and J by 0 bases, with 13 bases between them. This CDR3 is 15 amino acids long. This clonotype was obtained from a woman under 30 in good health. Specimen: memory (CD45RO+) T cells sorted from blood. V gene TRBV29-1 combines with J gene TRBJ1-2, with TRBD1 as a possible D gene (6 bases). CDR3 protein: CSVETAGDANYGYTF. CDR3 in DNA: TGCAGCGTTGAAACGGCAGGGGACGCTAACTATGGCTACACCTTC.